This TCR beta chain was obtained from a study of T cell clonality in common variable immunodeficiency. Study-level findings and limits: Compared with controls, CVID subjects had fewer shared TCRbeta clones. Reportedly, TCR beta sequences from common variable immunodeficiency showed fewer deletions and N-nucleotide insertions. Authors noted CVID clonality's cause needs subpopulation repertoire sequencing. CVID subjects had higher TCRbeta clonality than healthy controls, most marked in about a third.

This clone was recorded at least ten times. The antigen remains unidentified. The CDR3 end falls 3 residues outside the read, so it is completed with the germline J gene. The germline V gene has CDR1 SGHRS and CDR2 YFSETQ. V was cut by 4 bases and J by 0 bases, with 17 bases left in between. This CDR3 spans 17 amino acids. Clones were sequenced by immunoSEQ multiplex PCR, and TCRdb holds only the in-frame ones, with some missing. This sample has roughly 32,000 clones, each found more than once. The chain couples TRBV5-1 to TRBJ1-3; D possibly corresponds to TRBD1 (5 bases). This sequence originates from a human donor with common variable immunodeficiency. Material for sequencing was peripheral blood mononuclear cells. The sequenced CDR3 bases are TGCGCCAGCAGCCACTATTACGGGGGGAACTCTGGAAACACC. It specifies CASSHYYGGNSGNT. The full CDR3 protein is CASSHYYGGNSGNTIYF.